The subject of this entry is one TCR beta chain. Trimming removed 6 bases from V and 2 bases from J; junction bases left unmatched: 9. Germline V gene lookup returns CDR1 SGHRS and CDR2 YFSETQ. The CDR3 spans 15 residues. Assay: immunoSEQ multiplex PCR; the TCRdb copy retains only in-frame clones and omits some. The sample lists over 90,000 clones, about 90% occurring once. This record comes from a study of T cell changes during pregnancy in multiple sclerosis. This clonotype was sampled from a female donor with multiple sclerosis, enrolled in a pregnancy study. Specimen: peripheral blood, collected after pregnancy. The genes are TRBV5-1 and TRBJ2-3; TRBD2 matches 7 bases. CDR3 coding DNA: TGCGCCAGCACCTCGGACGGGAGGCCCACAGATACGCAGTATTTT. This encodes CASTSDGRPTDTQYF.